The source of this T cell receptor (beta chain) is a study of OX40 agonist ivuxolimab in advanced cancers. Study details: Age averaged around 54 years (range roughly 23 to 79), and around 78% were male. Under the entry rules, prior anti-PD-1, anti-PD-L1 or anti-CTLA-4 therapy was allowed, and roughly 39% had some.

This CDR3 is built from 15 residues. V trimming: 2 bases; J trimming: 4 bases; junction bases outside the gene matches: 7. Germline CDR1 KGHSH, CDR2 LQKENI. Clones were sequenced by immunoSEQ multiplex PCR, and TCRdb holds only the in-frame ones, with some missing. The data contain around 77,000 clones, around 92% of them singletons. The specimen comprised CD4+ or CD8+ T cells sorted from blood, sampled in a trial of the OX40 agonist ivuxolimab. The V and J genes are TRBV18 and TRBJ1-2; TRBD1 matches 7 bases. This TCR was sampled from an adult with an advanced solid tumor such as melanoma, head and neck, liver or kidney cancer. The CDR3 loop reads CASSPEGAHGYGYTF. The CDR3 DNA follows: TGTGCCAGCTCACCAGAGGGGGCCCACGGCTATGGCTACACCTTC. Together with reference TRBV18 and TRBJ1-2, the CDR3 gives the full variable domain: NAGVMQNPRHLVRRRGQEARLRCSPMKGHSHVYWYRQLPEEGLKFMVYLQKENIIDESGMPKERFSAEFPKEGPSILRIQQVVRGDSAAYFCASSPEGAHGYGYTFGSGTRLTVV.